The TCR beta chain under discussion was sequenced for a study of cytomegalovirus exposure and HLA in healthy donors. Study background: Membership in the Caucasian-associated ancestry cluster was found for 75% to 90% of around 380 genotyped donors. Study-level results: The classifier, whose performance was assessed in both the original and validation cohorts, reportedly diagnosed cytomegalovirus status with high specificity and sensitivity. A later analysis found that most CMV-associated TCR beta chains appeared HLA-restricted.

This PCR relied on a set of 60 Vbeta primers and 13 Jbeta primers. Assay: immunoSEQ multiplex PCR; the TCRdb copy retains only in-frame clones and omits some. The top ten hold 4% of the sample, which has about 130,000 clones, 80% seen once. As concerns this clone: Its antigen remains unknown.

Germline V lookup: CDR1 LGHNA, CDR2 YNFKEQ. The CDR3 extends over 13 amino acids. V lost 2 bases, J lost 5 bases, and 8 bases lay in between. The source material was PBMCs. The clonotype comes from a woman aged 40 to 50 in good health and CMV-seronegative. This rearrangement joins TRBV4-2 to TRBJ2-3, with D hard to call. The CDR3 reads CASSQSPRDTQYF. The CDR3 nucleotides read TGTGCCAGCAGCCAATCGCCGAGAGATACGCAGTATTTT.